This entry describes one T cell receptor beta chain. Its target is unknown. Those who donated, Caucasian adults without exception, all lived in Nashville, Tennessee. TCRdb keeps only in-frame clones here, not all; method: immunoSEQ multiplex PCR. The sample carries 90,000 to 120,000 clones, approximately 70% recorded once. The source of the sample is a study of shared clonotypes between healthy human individuals. About the research overall: CD8 memory received one plate per donor, CD8 naive two, CD4 memory three and CD4 naive three.

General study findings and limits: Sharing across four donors was seen in around 5% of naive CD4 clonotypes. Even with large depth, rarefaction showed that sorted-subset sequencing was incomplete.

The V gene lost 4 bases and the J gene lost 3 bases, with 17 bases spanning the gap. This CDR3 has 15 amino acids. CDR1 and CDR2 from the germline V gene are SGDLS and YYNGEE. The sample was memory CD8+ T cells sorted from blood. The subset here: CD45RO+ cells pooled with CCR7-negative TemRA cells. This sequence originates from a woman between 25 and 40 years old in good health. V is TRBV9 and J is TRBJ2-7; tentatively, D is TRBD2 (5 bases). The CDR3 bases are TGTGCCAGCAGCCCCCTGGGAAGTAGCGTCTACGAGCAGTACTTC. As protein: CASSPLGSSVYEQYF.